Reported below is one TCR beta chain. The antigen is not known. These data are taken from a study of graft-versus-host responses after intestinal transplantation. Whole-study results and caveats: GvH clones appeared in recipient marrow, some first in ileum or blood.

Losses at the gene ends were 4 bases for V and 4 bases for J; bases not matched to a gene: 16. The CDR3 has 18 amino acids. CDR1 is LGHNA and CDR2 is YSLEER in the germline V gene. Produced via immunoSEQ multiplex PCR; TCRdb's table is partial and in-frame only. The sample contains 40,000 to 55,000 clones, 85% to 95% of which appear only once. The source material was unstimulated CD8+ T cells sorted from spleen or lymph node cells, sampled before transplant. The V and J genes are TRBV4-3 and TRBJ1-2; 9 bases line up with TRBD1. This receptor was obtained from a human donor who was the organ donor for an intestinal transplant. Here the CDR3 reads CASSLATTGTGSSYGYTF. CDR3 in DNA: TGCGCCAGCAGCCTTGCTACGACCGGGACAGGGTCTTCCTATGGCTACACCTTC.